These 23 T cell receptor beta chains originate from one sample sequenced in a study of CD8+CD57+ T cells in acquired aplastic anemia. Genomic DNA templated the TCR beta VDJ and CDR3 profiling. TCRdb re-called the reads through MiXCR, storing one row per CDR3 protein. The data show about 200,000 distinct CDR3 sequences, 34% seen once. The sequenced material came from sorted CD4+, CD8+, or CD8+CD57+ T cells (not recorded which) from PBMCs. Every receptor here comes from a human donor in good health, serving as a control.

This clonotype showed up just a few times. This chain uses TRBV12-5 with TRBJ2-1, with TRBD1 matching 9 bases. The length of the CDR3 is 17 residues. The trim removed 0 bases at V and 10 bases at J, leaving 13 bases unmatched. The germline gives CDR1 LGHNT, CDR2 FRNRAP. The CDR3 DNA sequence: TGTGCTAGTGGTTTGGTTACCGGGACAGGGAATCCCGGGGAGCAGTTCTTC. Its translation is CASGLVTGTGNPGEQFF.

This clonotype was detected a few times. The chain combines TRBV30 with TRBJ1-3; D is perhaps TRBD1 (5 bases). Trimming removed 2 bases from V and 3 bases from J, with 11 bases in between. CDR1 is GTSNPN and CDR2 is SVGIG in the germline V gene (reference sequence). The CDR3 extends over 14 amino acids. Here the CDR3 DNA reads TGTGCCTGGAGTTTGACAGATATTGGAAACACCATATATTTT. Its translation: CAWSLTDIGNTIYF.

V and J are TRBV5-1 and TRBJ1-6; D may be TRBD1 (6 bases). The CDR3 has 18 amino acids. The germline CDR1 and CDR2 sequences are SGHRS and YFSETQ. Trimming shortened V by 4 bases and J by 2 bases, and 19 bases separated the two germline ends. For the CDR3, the DNA is TGCGCCAGCAGCCTCCTCATAGGGGGGAATCCCTATAATTCACCCCTCCACTTT. Amino acid sequence: CASSLLIGGNPYNSPLHF. The full variable domain, its missing parts supplied by reference TRBV5-1 and TRBJ1-6, is KAGVTQTPRYLIKTRGQQVTLSCSPISGHRSVSWYQQTPGQGLQFLFEYFSETQRNKGNFPGRFSGRQFSNSRSEMNVSTLELGDSALYLCASSLLIGGNPYNSPLHFGNGTRLTVT.

This sequence joins TRBV6-1 and TRBJ2-3; the match to TRBD2 covers 9 bases. CDR3 size: 16 residues. The V gene end was trimmed by 6 bases and the J gene end by 7 bases; junction bases not matched to a gene: 14. Germline lookup yields CDR1 MNHNS and CDR2 SASEGT. CDR3: CASRPTSGSWGHTQYF. DNA for the CDR3: TGTGCCAGCAGGCCAACTAGCGGGTCGTGGGGGCATACGCAGTATTTT.

The rearrangement links TRBV11-2 to TRBJ2-1; D may be TRBD2 (6 bases). The V gene's germline CDR1 is SGHAT and CDR2 FQNNGV. Trimming stripped 1 base from V and 3 bases from J, with 19 bases between. CDR3 length: 18 residues. The DNA for the CDR3 is TGTGCCAGCAGCTTAGTAGTACTCGTGGGAGGCGGCTACAATGAGCAGTTCTTC. It specifies CASSLVVLVGGGYNEQFF.

The chain recombines TRBV9 with TRBJ2-3; D gene unclear. Germline V gene data show CDR1 as SGDLS and CDR2 as YYNGEE. CDR3 length: 13 amino acids. V lost 0 bases and J 4 bases, leaving 6 bases between the germline ends. CDR3 nucleotides: TGTGCCAGCAGCGTAGCCCTCCCAGATACGCAGTATTTT. Translated: CASSVALPDTQYF.

The genes are TRBV7-3 and TRBJ2-7; possibly TRBD2 for D (5 bases). Between the trimmed V and J ends, which lost 5 bases and 3 bases, there was a span of 26 bases. This CDR3 contains 18 residues. The germline V gene has CDR1 SGHTA and CDR2 FQGTGA. The CDR3 coding sequence is TGTGCCAGCAGCATGTTTAGGGTTCCGGGATCTCCCTTCTACGAGCAGTACTTC. It specifies CASSMFRVPGSPFYEQYF.

Concerning this clonotype: Since a much larger clone is just one base distant, this may be a read error. The chain employs TRBV11-1 and TRBJ2-7; D is perhaps TRBD1 or TRBD2 (7 bases each). The V gene's germline CDR1 is SGHAT and CDR2 FQDESV (reference sequence). The ends were cut back, 4 bases at V and 3 bases at J, with 19 bases in the middle. The CDR3 is made up of 16 amino acids. The CDR3 bases are TGTGCCAGCAGCTCAGCGCGGCAGGGGGGGGGCTACGAGCAGTACTTC. It is translated as CASSSARQGGGYEQYF.

This clonotype was recorded many times. The V call is TRBV12-3 or TRBV12-4, the J call TRBJ1-1; the match to TRBD1 covers 7 bases. Trimming took 6 bases from V and 8 from J; bases not matched to a gene: 9. There are 13 residues in the CDR3. CDR3 amino acids: CASSPDRRLEAFF. The CDR3, as DNA: TGTGCCAGCAGCCCGGACAGGAGGCTAGAAGCTTTCTTT.

This clonotype was counted many times. The genes are TRBV24-1 and TRBJ2-1; a possible D gene is TRBD1 (6 bases). Germline CDR1 and CDR2: KGHDR and SFDVKD. The CDR3 is 14 amino acids. With 4 bases removed from V and 3 bases from J, the gap between germline ends came to 9 bases. CDR3 nucleotides: TGTGCCACCAGTGAGGGGACAAGCTACAATGAGCAGTTCTTC. It codes for CATSEGTSYNEQFF.

This sequence joins TRBV9 and TRBJ2-5; 11 bases map to TRBD2. Germline CDR1 and CDR2: SGDLS and YYNGEE. The ends lost 3 bases at V and 9 bases at J; junction bases unmatched: 1. The CDR3 length is 12 residues. CDR3 loop: CASSAGLAAQYF. DNA of the CDR3: TGTGCCAGCAGCGCGGGACTAGCGGCCCAGTACTTC.

This clonotype was picked up many times. This chain links TRBV15 with TRBJ2-1; 10 nucleotides match TRBD1. The CDR3 has 16 residues. The trim removed 3 bases at V and 7 bases at J, leaving 9 bases unmatched. The V gene's germline CDR1 is LNHNV and CDR2 YYDKDF (reference sequence). The CDR3 DNA reads TGTGCCACCAGCAGTGCTCTGGGACAGGGGTGGAATGAGCAGTTCTTC. This sequence encodes CATSSALGQGWNEQFF.

The chain is built from TRBV7-9 and TRBJ2-1, with 10 bases aligning to TRBD2. CDR3 size: 16 residues. The germline V gene has CDR1 SEHNR and CDR2 FQNEAQ (reference sequence). The V gene end was trimmed by 5 bases and the J gene end by 7 bases; junction bases not matched to a gene: 11. CDR3 sequence reads: CASSPRGAGGRNEQFF. CDR3 nucleotide sequence: TGTGCCAGCAGCCCCCGGGGAGCGGGGGGGCGAAATGAGCAGTTCTTC.

The CDR3, as DNA: TGTGCCAGTAGTCAAGGACAGGTCTTTGGCTACACCTTC. This codes for CASSQGQVFGYTF. The V and J genes are TRBV19 and TRBJ1-2; TRBD1 aligns across 7 bases. This CDR3 spans 13 amino acids. Trimming took 5 bases from V and 7 from J; bases not matched to a gene: 7. Germline V CDR1 and CDR2: LNHDA, SQIVND (reference sequence).

The table lists this clonotype with a few counts. The rearrangement links TRBV9 to TRBJ2-1, with D possibly being TRBD1 or TRBD2 (6 bases each). Trimming shortened V by 1 base and J by 6 bases, and 17 bases separated the two germline ends. This CDR3 spans 16 amino acids. Germline-derived CDR1 and CDR2 are SGDLS and YYNGEE. The CDR3 nucleotides read TGTGCCAGCAGCGTAAACGCGGGACACGGGTCCAATGAGCAGTTCTTC. It is translated as CASSVNAGHGSNEQFF.

This clonotype was picked up many times. V gene TRBV7-9 combines with J gene TRBJ1-2; no clear D gene. V lost 5 bases to trimming and J lost 8 bases, with 15 bases between them. The CDR3 loop spans 13 amino acids. Germline CDR1 and CDR2: SEHNR and FQNEAQ (reference sequence). The DNA for the CDR3 is TGTGCCAGCAGCCAGACTTTAACTAGGGGCTACACCTTC. The encoded protein is CASSQTLTRGYTF.

The chain carries TRBV10-3 and TRBJ2-7; possibly TRBD2 for D (5 bases). There are 16 residues in the CDR3. V shed 0 bases and J shed 4 bases, with 16 bases lying between them. Germline CDR1 reads ENHRY; CDR2 reads SYGVKD. Here the CDR3 DNA reads TGTGCCATCAGTGAGTCGACTGCAGCGGCCCAATACGAGCAGTACTTC. Its translation is CAISESTAAAQYEQYF.

On this clonotype: Possible read error: a much larger clone is one base away. The gene calls are TRBV11-2 and TRBJ1-2; no clear D. Germline CDR1 is SGHAT and CDR2 is FQNNGV. CDR3 length equals 17 residues. V lost 9 bases and J lost 6, with 29 bases in between. DNA for the CDR3: TGTGCCAGTACCATCGACGCAGGTGTTTCCCTTGCACATGGCTACACCTTC. The encoded protein is CASTIDAGVSLAHGYTF.

This clonotype was found many times. This chain uses TRBV12-3 or TRBV12-4 with TRBJ1-1, with 11 bases that match TRBD1. The CDR3 is 14 amino acids. The V segment lost 5 bases and the J segment 5 bases; nucleotides outside the gene matches: 4. Written as DNA, the CDR3 is TGTGCCAGCAGTCGGGACAGGGGGAAAACTGAAGCTTTCTTT. Translating it yields CASSRDRGKTEAFF.

The CDR3 here is CATSSDRQYNSPLHF. The CDR3 DNA follows: TGTGCCACCAGCAGTGACAGGCAATATAATTCACCCCTCCACTTT. This chain links TRBV15 with TRBJ1-6; possible D gene TRBD1, 6 bases. CDR1 and CDR2 from the germline V gene are LNHNV and YYDKDF (reference sequence). Trimming cost V 3 bases and J 4 bases, with 10 bases left between them. There are 15 residues in the CDR3.

V is TRBV5-1 and J is TRBJ2-1; weak D call: TRBD2 (6 bases). The CDR3 consists of 15 residues. The V end was cut by 3 bases, the J end by 6 bases, with 16 bases between. Germline assignment: CDR1 SGHRS and CDR2 YFSETQ. The CDR3 region has the DNA TGCGCCAGCAGCTGGGGGGACGGGGAGGCCAATGAGCAGTTCTTC. Amino acids: CASSWGDGEANEQFF.

This clonotype was found many times. The chain has TRBV2 and TRBJ2-6; D perhaps matches TRBD2 (8 bases). The CDR3 length is 19 residues. The germline gives CDR1 SNHLY, CDR2 FYNNEI. Trimming removed 4 bases from V and 0 bases from J, with 19 bases in between. CDR3 residues: CASSGGDSGGASGANVLTF. The CDR3 region has the DNA TGTGCCAGCAGTGGGGGGGACAGCGGGGGCGCCTCTGGGGCCAACGTCCTGACTTTC.

This clonotype occurred many times. This sequence joins TRBV7-3 and TRBJ2-3, with D perhaps matching TRBD2 (6 bases). Between the trimmed V and J ends, which lost 4 bases and 0 bases, there was a span of 11 bases. The CDR3 contains 15 residues. From germline, CDR1 is SGHTA and CDR2 FQGTGA. CDR3 residues: CASSSTGESTDTQYF. CDR3 nucleotide sequence: TGTGCCAGCAGCTCTACGGGGGAGAGCACAGATACGCAGTATTTT.